One T cell receptor (beta chain) is described in this entry. This record comes from a study of blood T cells in healthy people across ages. Using a J-beta primer mix together with a sample-barcoded 5' primer, a second PCR was run for roughly 6 to 12 cycles. TCRdb fed the 5' RACE reads into MiXCR, producing one record per CDR3 protein. Counted here are roughly 1,500,000 distinct CDR3 sequences, roughly 45% occurring once; the ten biggest clones make up approximately 7.9%. Deletions cut 3 bases from V and 2 bases from J, with 15 bases between. CDR1 and CDR2 (germline): SGHRS, YFSETQ. The CDR3 extends over 15 amino acids.

The chain joins TRBV5-1 to TRBJ2-7, with D possibly being TRBD2 (6 bases). The sequencing sample was made of blood. This TCR came from a woman between 18 and 29 years old in good health. This CDR3 is CASSSGDLLTYEQYF. CDR3 nucleotide sequence: TGCGCCAGCAGCTCGGGGGACCTTCTTACCTACGAGCAGTACTTC.